This T cell receptor beta chain was identified in a study of cytomegalovirus exposure and HLA in healthy donors. Study in general: In an earlier analysis, 90 million to 120 million unique TCR beta sequences were found from 150 million to 200 million T cells.

The PCR was carried out with 60 Vbeta primers and 13 Jbeta primers. Data came from immunoSEQ multiplex PCR; TCRdb stores just in-frame clones and leaves some out. The sample records under 150,000 clones, less than 90% being singletons. V gave up 3 bases and J gave up 1 base, with 6 bases separating them. The CDR3 sequence is 13 residues long. Germline CDR1 SEHNR, CDR2 FQNEAQ (reference sequence). General study points: HLA restriction was apparent for most CMV-associated TCR beta chains in a later analysis. Clonal expansion, a later analysis showed, was greater in HLA-associated TCR beta chains than in equally common others.

This clone came up a few times. What it binds is unknown. Source material: PBMCs. The J gene is TRBJ1-2, the V gene TRBV7-9; no clear D. The receptor was derived from a man in his forties or fifties in good health and CMV-seronegative. The CDR3 DNA sequence: TGTGCCAGCAGCTTCGGGGATAACTATGGCTACACCTTC. Protein product: CASSFGDNYGYTF.